These 21 T cell receptor beta chains share one sample of origin, sequenced in a study of T cell responses to AZD1222 COVID-19 vaccine. Assay used: immunoSEQ multiplex PCR; TCRdb lists only in-frame clones, some missing. The sample records roughly 120,000 clones, around 87% being singletons. The sequencing used peripheral blood, collected 28 days after the second AZD1222 dose. The receptors were gathered from an adult who received the AZD1222 COVID-19 vaccine.

This clone appeared a single time. The rearrangement links TRBV19 to TRBJ1-1; a weak D match, TRBD1 (5 bases). From germline, CDR1 is LNHDA and CDR2 SQIVND (reference sequence). This CDR3 contains 15 residues. Trimming removed 2 bases from V and 0 bases from J, with 10 bases in between. The CDR3 DNA is TGTGCCAGTAGTATACGGGGCCGGTTGAACACTGAAGCTTTCTTT. Protein sequence: CASSIRGRLNTEAFF.

The J gene is TRBJ1-1, the V gene TRBV5-4; unclear D gene. Germline V CDR1 and CDR2: SGHNT, YYREEE (reference sequence). This CDR3 is 14 amino acids long. Trimming removed 2 bases from V and 6 bases from J, with 14 bases in between. The CDR3 reads CASSLIYEGSEAFF. In DNA, the CDR3 is TGTGCCAGCAGCTTAATCTATGAAGGGTCTGAAGCTTTCTTT.

This chain uses TRBV5-5 with TRBJ1-4; D unclear. Germline-derived CDR1 and CDR2 are SGHKS and YYEKEE (reference sequence). V dropped 8 bases and J dropped 0 bases, with 14 bases sitting between them. This CDR3 comprises 15 residues. CDR3 in amino acids: CASNPRTATNEKLFF. CDR3 DNA: TGTGCCAGTAACCCTAGAACAGCAACTAATGAAAAACTGTTTTTT.

Here the CDR3 DNA reads TGTGCCAGCAGCCAAGGACTCAATTCCTATGGCTACACCTTC. Translated: CASSQGLNSYGYTF. V gene TRBV3-1 (or the pseudogene TRBV3-2) combines with J gene TRBJ1-2; D not certain. Trimming took off 1 base at V and 4 bases at J, with 10 bases between the two ends. The CDR3 length is 14 residues. Germline V gene sequence: CDR1 LGHDT, CDR2 YNNKEL (reference sequence).

The rearrangement joins TRBV2 to TRBJ1-1; D is perhaps TRBD1 (6 bases). Germline V lookup: CDR1 SNHLY, CDR2 FYNNEI. The V end lost 9 bases, the J end lost 2 bases, and 13 bases lay between the germline ends. This CDR3 has 13 amino acids. CDR3 region: CASKGQLNTEAFF. The CDR3 DNA follows: TGTGCCAGTAAGGGACAACTAAACACTGAAGCTTTCTTT.

As regards this clone: Other DNA sequences in this specimen translate into the identical CDR3. The V and J genes are TRBV7-9 and TRBJ2-1; D is undetermined. Germline lookup yields CDR1 SEHNR and CDR2 FQNEAQ (reference sequence). Trimming took 2 bases from V and 1 from J, leaving 9 bases between them. This CDR3 has 15 amino acids. CDR3 residues: CASSLSESSYNEQFF. The CDR3 coding sequence is TGTGCCAGCAGCTTATCAGAGTCATCCTACAATGAGCAGTTCTTC.

This chain connects TRBV6-5 to TRBJ1-2; 7 nucleotides line up with TRBD1. The junction had 6 bases not matched to a gene; V was cut back by 6 bases and J by 2 bases. This CDR3 region has 14 residues. The germline gives CDR1 MNHEY, CDR2 SVGAGI. CDR3 protein: CASRPTGWNYGYTF. CDR3 in DNA: TGTGCCAGCAGGCCGACAGGGTGGAACTATGGCTACACCTTC.

The chain employs TRBV4-3 and TRBJ2-5; D possibly corresponds to TRBD2 (6 bases). Per the germline V gene, CDR1 is LGHNA and CDR2 is YSLEER. The CDR3 loop spans 15 amino acids. V lost 0 bases and J 2 bases, leaving 10 bases between the germline ends. CDR3 nucleotides: TGCGCCAGCAGCCAAGAGGGGACTCCACAAGAGACCCAGTACTTC. As protein: CASSQEGTPQETQYF.

The CDR3 coding sequence is TGTGCCAGCAGCCCGAGCTGGGGGGGCTACGAGCAGTACTTC. Translated, it gives CASSPSWGGYEQYF. The gene calls are TRBV13 and TRBJ2-7, with TRBD2 matching 7 bases. The trim removed 5 bases at V and 3 bases at J, leaving 7 bases unmatched. This CDR3 has 14 residues. Germline CDR1 reads PRHDT; CDR2 reads FYEKMQ (reference sequence).

V is TRBV7-2 and J is TRBJ1-1, with D uncertain. CDR1 is SGHTA, CDR2 FQGNSA, per germline. The V end lost 7 bases, the J end lost 3 bases, and 18 bases lay between the germline ends. CDR3 length: 15 residues. The CDR3 protein is CASTPEPGRYTEAFF. CDR3 DNA sequence: TGTGCCAGCACCCCGGAACCGGGGAGGTACACTGAAGCTTTCTTT.

The chain couples TRBV19 to TRBJ1-2; possibly TRBD1 for D (6 bases). The germline gives CDR1 LNHDA, CDR2 SQIVND (reference sequence). CDR3 length equals 15 residues. Trimming left V 7 bases short and J 4 bases short, with 19 bases between. DNA of the CDR3: TGTGCCAGTACCTCCGGGACATGGGCTCCCTATGGCTACACCTTC. Its translation is CASTSGTWAPYGYTF.

This chain links TRBV11-3 with TRBJ2-1; D call uncertain. CDR1 is SGHNT, CDR2 YENEEA, per germline. The CDR3 contains 14 residues. V lost 5 bases and J 5 bases, leaving 13 bases between the germline ends. The CDR3 coding sequence is TGTGCCAGCAGCCCCGGCTATACTAACAATGAGCAGTTCTTC. Protein sequence: CASSPGYTNNEQFF.

This chain connects TRBV7-3 to TRBJ2-2, with 9 bases identical to TRBD2. Germline V lookup: CDR1 SGHTA, CDR2 FQGTGA. The V gene end was trimmed by 5 bases and the J gene end by 7 bases; junction bases not matched to a gene: 14. The CDR3 is made up of 17 amino acids. DNA for the CDR3: TGTGCCAGCAGCCTTAAGGCACTTAGCGGGAGTTTCGGGGAGCTGTTTTTT. This sequence encodes CASSLKALSGSFGELFF.

The CDR3 DNA reads as TGTGCCAGCAGGAGACCCGGGGGAGACTATGAGCAGTTCTTC. This encodes CASRRPGGDYEQFF. This chain uses TRBV6-6 with TRBJ2-1, with D possibly matching TRBD2 (6 bases). Germline V CDR1 and CDR2: MNHNY, SVGAGI (reference sequence). This CDR3 contains 14 residues. Trimming cost V 6 bases and J 8 bases, with 17 bases left between them.

The chain uses TRBV15 and TRBJ2-7; D is possibly TRBD2 (6 bases). V was cut by 3 bases and J by 3 bases, with 15 bases left in between. CDR1 and CDR2 (germline): LNHNV, YYDKDF (reference sequence). The CDR3 contains 15 residues. In nucleotides, the CDR3 is TGTGCCACCAGCAGGGAAACGGGAGCCAACTACGAGCAGTACTTC. It codes for CATSRETGANYEQYF.

The rearrangement joins TRBV6-6 to TRBJ2-5; D is unclear. The CDR3 loop spans 14 amino acids. Germline assignment: CDR1 MNHNY and CDR2 SVGAGI (reference sequence). Trimming removed 7 bases from V and 1 base from J, with 13 bases in between. CDR3 protein: CASTPGLTQETQYF. Here the CDR3 DNA reads TGTGCCAGCACCCCGGGCTTAACCCAAGAGACCCAGTACTTC.

The V and J genes are TRBV9 and TRBJ1-6; 7 bases fit TRBD1. The germline V gene has CDR1 SGDLS and CDR2 YYNGEE. The length of the CDR3 is 16 residues. V gave up 3 bases and J gave up 1 base; unmatched junction bases: 4. CDR3 loop: CASSAGGVSYNSPLHF. The CDR3 DNA follows: TGTGCCAGCAGCGCAGGGGGGGTATCCTATAATTCACCCCTCCACTTT. The full variable domain, in which reference TRBV9 and TRBJ1-6 provide the parts outside the CDR3, is DSGVTQTPKHLITATGQRVTLRCSPRSGDLSVYWYQQSLDQGLQFLIQYYNGEERAKGNILERFSAQQFPDLHSELNLSSLELGDSALYFCASSAGGVSYNSPLHFGNGTRLTVT.

This chain uses TRBV4-3 with TRBJ2-1, with 14 bases aligning to TRBD2. The CDR3 contains 17 residues. In germline, CDR1 is LGHNA, CDR2 YSLEER. V lost 1 base to trimming and J lost 6 bases; unmatched junction nucleotides: 5. In DNA form, the CDR3 reads TGCGCCAGCAGCCAAGGACTAGCGGGAGGGTCCCGCAATGAGCAGTTCTTC. The encoded protein is CASSQGLAGGSRNEQFF.

The chain recombines TRBV6-5 with TRBJ2-2, with D maybe TRBD2 (6 bases). CDR3 length equals 14 residues. CDR1 is MNHEY and CDR2 is SVGAGI in the germline V gene. V lost 5 bases and J 7 bases, leaving 14 bases between the germline ends. CDR3 residues: CASSPGTVRGELFF. DNA for the CDR3: TGTGCCAGCAGTCCCGGGACTGTACGCGGGGAGCTGTTTTTT.

The CDR3 is CASNPGWYGYTF. The CDR3 DNA is TGTGCCAGCAACCCGGGCTGGTATGGCTACACCTTC. The gene calls are TRBV28 and TRBJ1-2; D is unclear. The CDR3 loop spans 12 amino acids. Germline V gives CDR1 MDHEN, CDR2 SYDVKM. Trimming took off 7 bases at V and 5 bases at J, with 11 bases between the two ends.

The chain employs TRBV23-1 and TRBJ1-2; D is perhaps TRBD1 (5 bases). TRBV23-1 is labeled an ORF, and its function is uncertain. This CDR3 is 15 amino acids long. The germline V and J ends were trimmed by 3 bases and 4 bases, with 15 bases remaining between them. CDR3 sequence reads: CASSHTGQTLYGYTF. The CDR3 DNA is TGCGCCAGCAGTCATACAGGCCAAACGCTCTATGGCTACACCTTC.